This T cell receptor beta chain appears in the sequencing data of a study of T cells in women clearing cervical HPV infection (dated by TCRdb to 2016 to 2019). A note on the overall study: The cases were fewer than 30 women with histologically confirmed HPV16-related CIN3 or worse, and 2 of these cases were invasive cancers. In the parent cohort, around 10,000 women aged 18 or older were enrolled in Guanacaste, Costa Rica, during about 1993 to 1995 and then followed for around seven years. For cases, a median interval of nearly 150 days, with an interquartile range of about 90 to 210 days, was observed between lesion detection and blood sampling. Cases and controls were matched on age within five years and on year of sample collection. Five blinded duplicates per group were added as quality controls, giving some 60 samples: approximately 50 participants and 10 replicates. Cases had a median age of about 35 years and controls had a median age of around 41, with no significant differences in baseline characteristics. Blood from cases was drawn at the visit where the lesion was first identified, while blood from controls was drawn once the infection was no longer detected. Since only a few of the women had HLA typing available, the possibility that HLA type was acting as a confounder could not be ruled out. Controls were approximately 25 women whose single incident HPV16 infection cleared within 12 months without precancer or cancer developing. This exploratory proof-of-principle case-control study, nested within the Guanacaste HPV Natural History Study in Costa Rica, compared TCR repertoires among women with different cervical HPV16 outcomes.

Study-level results and caveats: Lower TRBV6-7 relative abundance was observed in cases than in controls (around 0.1% versus 0.15%; Bonferroni P = 0.0008). Because of the cross-sectional design, the study could not determine whether the associations came before infection or resulted from infection, and neither effector/memory subsets nor HPV-specific T cells were isolated. TCR repertoire richness was significantly higher in CIN3+ cases than in controls across sequencing depths, while evenness did not differ. Cases were distinguished from controls with an estimated AUC of 0.65 to 0.85 by random forest classifiers combining richness and V gene abundances. Because the number of T cells in each sample was unknown, differences in richness could reflect differing T-cell content rather than repertoire biology.

In regard to this clone: What this receptor recognizes is not known. The read falls 3 residues short of the CDR3 end, and the missing part is taken from the germline J gene.

The immunoSEQ assay used multiplex PCR to amplify TCR beta CDR3 regions from an average of about 1,200 ng of genomic DNA per sample. Primer bias was corrected in the assay by using a complete synthetic TCR repertoire to establish an amplification baseline. Amplicons were sequenced on the Illumina platform. The authors' analysis ran thus. Sequences were error-corrected by clustering with frequency ratios and a modified nearest-neighbor algorithm and were then analyzed in the immunoSEQ Analyzer with IMGT gene definitions. At each rarefaction depth, TCR richness and evenness were averaged across 20 rarefaction repeats, and samples with fewer sequences than that depth were excluded. V, D and J gene relative abundances were compared between groups with Wilcoxon rank sum tests, applying FDR correction. In the blinded duplicates, the intraclass correlation was nearly 96% for TCR richness and averaged 76.4% across over 65 gene segments. This is the immuneACCESS table as TCRdb keeps it, with only in-frame sequences that have V and J called. A part of the clones is gone; compared with another copy, unresolved V genes explain less than half, and the rest is unexplained. Clone size and V and J calls were adopted from that table, with D and trimming inferred from the DNA. This sample's clone table shows tens of thousands of clones. The top ten clonotypes cover 35% to 40% of the sample.

Every participant had a single incident cervical HPV16 infection, and prevalent HPV16 infections were excluded. Cervical HPV DNA was detected by MY09/MY11 PCR, and genotyping was performed by dot-blot hybridization. About 14 mL of heparinized blood was centrifuged, after which the buffy coat was aliquoted, frozen at -30 degrees C, and then stored at -80 degrees C. QIAGEN kits were used to extract genomic DNA from the buffy coat specimens. As encoded in the germline V gene (reference sequence), CDR1 is DFQATT while CDR2 is SNEGSKA. Clipping removes 2 bases from V and 1 base from J, with 5 as the unmatched junction base count. The CDR3 sequence holds 18 residues, the cysteine and phenylalanine included. Part of the CDR3 DNA is given, 45 bases translated from base 1.

The clonotype comes from a woman aged 18 to 75 with a cervical HPV16 infection that either progressed to CIN3+ or cleared (not recorded which). The sequenced material came from blood buffy coat. The chain joins TRBV20-1 to TRBJ2-2, with 15 middle bases fitting TRBD2. CDR3 bases read: TGCAGTGCTAGACAACCGGGACTAGCGGGGGGGAACACCGGGGAG. Translation gives CSARQPGLAGGNTGE. The full CDR3 is CSARQPGLAGGNTGELFF.